A selection of T cell receptor beta chains follows, all from one sample in a study of patients and donors after allogeneic stem cell transplantation. TCRdb reprocessed the RT-PCR reads with MiXCR, giving one entry per CDR3 protein. In the table there are about 960,000 distinct CDR3 sequences, roughly 18% of which are singletons. The sample taken for sequencing was blood, either unsorted or a sorted T cell fraction (not recorded which). These receptors all stem from a human donor who was either an allogeneic HSCT recipient or a stem cell or donor lymphocyte infusion donor (not recorded which). It is not recorded whose cells these are; they may come from a transplant donor. The CDR3 runs from the conserved cysteine through the conserved F or W. D genes are given only for firm matches. Some rows have no size entry. The others give once, few or many, or a class for an expanded clone.

TRBV6-1	.	TRBJ2-7	TRBD2	TGTGCCAGCAGGACCAGAACGACTAGCGGGAGGCCGGAGCAGTACTTC	CASRTRTTSGRPEQYF
TRBV7-6	few	TRBJ2-1	TRBD2	TGTGCCAGCAGCTCTAGCGGGGATGAGCAGTTCTTC	CASSSSGDEQFF
TRBV15	.	TRBJ2-7	TRBD2	TGTGCCACCAGCAGAGAGATCGCGGGGGGGCCTTACGAGCAGTACTTC	CATSREIAGGPYEQYF
TRBV6-1	.	TRBJ2-3	TRBD2	TGTGCCAGCCAGCGGGGGGGTGGGGATACGCAGTATTTT	CASQRGGGDTQYF
TRBV6-5	few	TRBJ1-3	.	TGTGCCAGCAGTTATTCCGGGGAGCCCTCTGGAAACACCATATATTTT	CASSYSGEPSGNTIYF
TRBV7-2	.	TRBJ2-7	TRBD1	TGTGCCAGCAGCGGTAACCGGGACAGGCCCTACGAGCAGTACTTC	CASSGNRDRPYEQYF
TRBV27	few	TRBJ1-2	.	TGTGCCACCCTACCCTTAATCCGGGGGAAGACCTATGGCTACACCTTC	CATLPLIRGKTYGYTF
TRBV27	many	TRBJ1-2	TRBD1	TGTGCCAGCAGTGCCGGACAGGGAGGCTATGGCTACACCTTC	CASSAGQGGYGYTF
TRBV7-9	.	TRBJ1-4	.	TGTGCCAGCAGCTTCGGGCGCCAGGTTAATGAAAAACTGTTTTTT	CASSFGRQVNEKLFF
TRBV4-1	.	TRBJ2-1	TRBD2	TGCGCCAGCAGCCCAGACCTATCTGTCCGGGGGGGCAATGAGCAGTTCTTC	CASSPDLSVRGGNEQFF
TRBV20-1	.	TRBJ1-4	.	TGCAGTGCTCCGGGCGTGGGGGGGGCCGAGAATAATGAAAAACTGTTTTTT	CSAPGVGGAENNEKLFF
TRBV20-1	.	TRBJ2-7	TRBD1	TGCAGTGCTATTCGCGGGACAGGGACCTACGAGCAGTACTTC	CSAIRGTGTYEQYF
TRBV7-2	many	TRBJ2-7	TRBD2	TGTGCCAGCAGCTTAATTGGTCTAGCGGGAGCCTACGAGCAGTACTTC	CASSLIGLAGAYEQYF
TRBV14	few	TRBJ2-7	.	TGTGCCAGCAGCCTTTATGGCGGACCCTCCTACGAGCAGTACTTC	CASSLYGGPSYEQYF
TRBV7-9	many	TRBJ1-2	.	TGTGCCAGCAGCTTACAGGGATCTAACTATGGCTACACCTTC	CASSLQGSNYGYTF
TRBV21-1	many	TRBJ2-7	.	TGTGCCAGCAGCTTCCGGGACAGGGGCTACGAGCAGTACTTC	CASSFRDRGYEQYF
TRBV3-1	.	TRBJ2-3	.	TGTGCCAGCAGCCCCGACTATGGCACAGATACGCAGTATTTT	CASSPDYGTDTQYF
TRBV10-3	.	TRBJ1-3	.	TGTGCCATCAGTGACCTCGTGGGGGAATGGACACAAGCTGGAAACACCATATATTTT	CAISDLVGEWTQAGNTIYF
TRBV20-1	few	TRBJ1-4	.	TGCAGTGCTAGAGATGGTTTGATGGGACCGGGGGACGAAAAACTGTTTTTT	CSARDGLMGPGDEKLFF
TRBV7-2	few	TRBJ2-7	.	TGTGCCAGCAGCTTATCAGGGGAGCTGGGCGAGCAGTACTTC	CASSLSGELGEQYF
TRBV20-1	few	TRBJ1-5	.	TGCAGTGCTGAGGTGGACAGCCACAATCAGCCCCAGCATTTT	CSAEVDSHNQPQHF
TRBV15	.	TRBJ2-7	TRBD1	TGTGCCACCAGTTATCCGGGACAGGCCTACGAGCAGTACTTC	CATSYPGQAYEQYF
TRBV7-8	once	TRBJ1-1	.	TGTGCCAGCAGCGGTCAGGGGAGAGTGGACACTGAAGCTTTCTTT	CASSGQGRVDTEAFF
TRBV7-9	few	TRBJ2-5	.	.	CASSLAQAHLSWETQYF
TRBV6-1	.	TRBJ2-3	TRBD2	TGTGCCAGCAGTGAACTGTCGGGGGGAAGCACAGATACGCAGTATTTT	CASSELSGGSTDTQYF
TRBV7-8	few	TRBJ1-5	.	TGTGCCAGCAGCTTTTCGCCGGATCAGCCCCAGCATTTT	CASSFSPDQPQHF
TRBV12-3/TRBV12-4	.	TRBJ2-2	TRBD1	TGTGCCAGCAGGACAGGGCCCGATAACACCGGGGAGCTGTTTTTT	CASRTGPDNTGELFF
TRBV11-3	.	TRBJ2-3	.	TGTGCCAGCAGCTTCCGAGCGAGCCATAGCACAGATACGCAGTATTTT	CASSFRASHSTDTQYF
TRBV20-1	few	TRBJ2-4	TRBD1	TGCAGTGCTACAGGGGGCGCGTTCATTCAGTACTTC	CSATGGAFIQYF
TRBV6-1	few	TRBJ2-3	.	TGTGCCAGCAGTAAAACGGGAGTTGGCACAGATACGCAGTATTTT	CASSKTGVGTDTQYF
TRBV11-2	few	TRBJ2-2	.	TGTGCCAGCAGCTCCCTTAACGACCCCGGGGAGCTGTTTTTT	CASSSLNDPGELFF
TRBV7-2	few	TRBJ2-3	TRBD2	TGTGCCAGCAGCTTAGGGGTAGCGGGGGGGCCCACAGATACGCAGTATTTT	CASSLGVAGGPTDTQYF
TRBV9	few	TRBJ1-1	TRBD1	TGTGCCAGCAGCGTATGGACAGGGGTTACGAACACTGAAGCTTTCTTT	CASSVWTGVTNTEAFF
TRBV24-1	.	TRBJ2-4	TRBD2	TGTGCCACCAGTGACCCCGGGACTAGCCCGGTTCAGTACTTC	CATSDPGTSPVQYF
TRBV12-3/TRBV12-4	.	TRBJ1-1	.	TGTGCCAGCAGGCTTACTTCTGGCACTGAAGCTTTCTTT	CASRLTSGTEAFF
TRBV20-1	few	TRBJ2-1	.	TGCAGTGGCTGCACTGACTCCTACAATGAGCAGTTCTTC	CSGCTDSYNEQFF
TRBV7-2	once	TRBJ2-4	.	TGTGCCAGCAGCCTGAGACACCCTGCCAAAAACATTCAGTACTTC	CASSLRHPAKNIQYF
TRBV2	few	TRBJ2-2	.	TGTGCCAGCGGTAGGACAGTGAACACCGGGGAGCTGTTTTTT	CASGRTVNTGELFF
TRBV12-3/TRBV12-4	.	TRBJ2-1	TRBD2	TGTGCCAGCAGTATACTAGCGGGAGATATCGATGAGCAGTTCTTC	CASSILAGDIDEQFF
TRBV29-1	few	TRBJ1-3	TRBD1	TGCAGCGTTGGCCCCAGGGACAGGACTGGAAACACCATATATTTT	CSVGPRDRTGNTIYF
TRBV7-6	few	TRBJ1-1	TRBD1	TGTGCCAGCAGCTTAGGGACAGGGTTTGTCACTGAAGCTTTCTTT	CASSLGTGFVTEAFF
TRBV2	few	TRBJ2-3	.	TGTGCCAGCCTAATGGGCGGGACCACAGATACGCAGTATTTT	CASLMGGTTDTQYF
TRBV20-1	few	TRBJ1-3	.	TGCAGTGCCCCACACAGGGCCTCTGGAAACACCATATATTTT	CSAPHRASGNTIYF
TRBV19	few	TRBJ2-1	TRBD2	TGTGCCAGTAGTATAGGGACTAGCCATGAGCAGTTCTTC	CASSIGTSHEQFF
TRBV6-1	.	TRBJ2-7	TRBD1	TGTGCCAGCAGAGTCGGGACAGCATACGAGCAGTACTTC	CASRVGTAYEQYF
TRBV20-1	few	TRBJ2-7	.	TGCAGTGCTAGTTTTACCAGTCAGGGGTACGAGCAGTACTTC	CSASFTSQGYEQYF
TRBV6-5	few	TRBJ1-2	.	TGTGCCAGCAGTTACTCCCCGGGGGCGGATGGCTACACCTTC	CASSYSPGADGYTF
TRBV10-3	many	TRBJ1-2	TRBD1	TGTGCCATCGACAGGGGCTACGACGGCTACACCTTC	CAIDRGYDGYTF
TRBV7-9	.	TRBJ1-2	.	TGTGCCGGCAGGGGAGCGCAACTGTATGGCTACACCTTC	CAGRGAQLYGYTF
TRBV7-9	.	TRBJ2-7	.	TGTGCCAGCAGCCCTGGGGGCGCCGACCACGAGCAGTACTTC	CASSPGGADHEQYF
TRBV4-3	.	TRBJ2-2	.	TGCGCCAGCAGCCAAGAGGGGGTTCGCACCGGGGAGCTGTTTTTT	CASSQEGVRTGELFF
TRBV27	.	TRBJ2-7	TRBD2	TGTGCCAGCAGTTTTTTAGCGGGAGACGCCGAGCAGTACTTC	CASSFLAGDAEQYF
TRBV29-1	.	TRBJ2-1	.	TGCAGCGTTGAAGATCGGGGGTCTTCCTACAATGAGCAGTTCTTC	CSVEDRGSSYNEQFF
TRBV18	.	TRBJ1-2	.	TGTGCCAGCTCACGGGAAACAGTGACCGGACACTATGGCTACACCTTC	CASSRETVTGHYGYTF
TRBV20-1	few	TRBJ1-5	.	TGCAGTGCTAGAGTGGGGGTATACCAGCCCCAGCATTTT	CSARVGVYQPQHF